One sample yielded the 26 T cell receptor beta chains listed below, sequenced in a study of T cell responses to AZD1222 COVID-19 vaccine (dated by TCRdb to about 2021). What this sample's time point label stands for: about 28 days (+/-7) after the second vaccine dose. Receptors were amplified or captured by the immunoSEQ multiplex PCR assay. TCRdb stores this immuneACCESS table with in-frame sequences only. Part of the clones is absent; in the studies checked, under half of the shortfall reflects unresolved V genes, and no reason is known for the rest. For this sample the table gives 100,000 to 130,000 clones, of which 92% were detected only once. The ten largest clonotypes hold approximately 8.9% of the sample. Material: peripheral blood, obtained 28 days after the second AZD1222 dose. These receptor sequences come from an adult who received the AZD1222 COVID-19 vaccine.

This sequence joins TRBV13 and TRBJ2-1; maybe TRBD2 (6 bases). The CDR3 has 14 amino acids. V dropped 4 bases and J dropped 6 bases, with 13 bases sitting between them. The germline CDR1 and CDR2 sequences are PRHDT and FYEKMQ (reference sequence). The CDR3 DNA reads TGTGCCAGCAGCTCTAAAAGACTAGGCAATGAGCAGTTCTTC. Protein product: CASSSKRLGNEQFF.

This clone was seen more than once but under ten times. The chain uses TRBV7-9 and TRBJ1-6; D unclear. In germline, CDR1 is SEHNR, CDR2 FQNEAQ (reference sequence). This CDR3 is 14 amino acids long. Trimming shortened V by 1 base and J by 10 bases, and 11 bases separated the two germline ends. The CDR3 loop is CASSLEIGGSPLHF. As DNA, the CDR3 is TGTGCCAGCAGCTTAGAAATCGGTGGCTCACCCCTCCACTTT.

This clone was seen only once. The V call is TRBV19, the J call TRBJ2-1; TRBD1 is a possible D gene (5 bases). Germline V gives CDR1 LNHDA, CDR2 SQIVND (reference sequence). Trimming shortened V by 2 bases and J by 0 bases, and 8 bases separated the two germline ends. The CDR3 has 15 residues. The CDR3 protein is CASSISTDSYNEQFF. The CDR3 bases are TGTGCCAGTAGTATATCGACAGACTCCTACAATGAGCAGTTCTTC.

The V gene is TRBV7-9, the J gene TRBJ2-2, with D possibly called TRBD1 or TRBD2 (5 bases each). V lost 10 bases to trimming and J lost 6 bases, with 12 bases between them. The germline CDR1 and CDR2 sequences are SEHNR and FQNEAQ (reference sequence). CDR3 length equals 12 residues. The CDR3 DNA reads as TGTGCCAACCAGGGACGATCCGGGGAGCTGTTTTTT. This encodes CANQGRSGELFF. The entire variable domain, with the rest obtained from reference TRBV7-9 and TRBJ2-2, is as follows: DTGVSQNPRHKITKRGQNVTFRCDPISEHNRLYWYRQTLGQGPEFLTYFQNEAQLEKSRLLSDRFSAERPKGSFSTLEIQRTEQGDSAMYLCANQGRSGELFFGEGSRLTVL.

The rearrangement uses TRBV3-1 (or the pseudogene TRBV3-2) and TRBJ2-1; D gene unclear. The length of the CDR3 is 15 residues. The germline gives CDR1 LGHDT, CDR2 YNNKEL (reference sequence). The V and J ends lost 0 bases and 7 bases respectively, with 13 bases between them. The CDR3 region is CASSQEWVSRNEQFF. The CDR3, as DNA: TGTGCCAGCAGCCAAGAGTGGGTCTCGAGGAATGAGCAGTTCTTC.

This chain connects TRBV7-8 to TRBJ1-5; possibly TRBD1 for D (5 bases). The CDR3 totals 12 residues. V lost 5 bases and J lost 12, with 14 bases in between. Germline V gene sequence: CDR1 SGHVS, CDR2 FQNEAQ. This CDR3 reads CASSQSTENQHF. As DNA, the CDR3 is TGTGCCAGCAGCCAATCGACAGAGAACCAGCATTTT.

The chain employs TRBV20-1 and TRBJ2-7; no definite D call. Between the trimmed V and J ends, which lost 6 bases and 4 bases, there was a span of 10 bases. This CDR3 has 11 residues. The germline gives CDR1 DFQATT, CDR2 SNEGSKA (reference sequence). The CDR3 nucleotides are TGCAGTGCCCCCGAAGGATACGAGCAGTACTTC. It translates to CSAPEGYEQYF.

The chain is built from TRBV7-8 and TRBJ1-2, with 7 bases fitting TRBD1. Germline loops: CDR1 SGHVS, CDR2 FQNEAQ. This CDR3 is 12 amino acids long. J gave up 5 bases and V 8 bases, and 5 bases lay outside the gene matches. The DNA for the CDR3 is TGTGCCAGCCAGGACAGGAAGTATGGCTACACCTTC. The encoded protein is CASQDRKYGYTF.

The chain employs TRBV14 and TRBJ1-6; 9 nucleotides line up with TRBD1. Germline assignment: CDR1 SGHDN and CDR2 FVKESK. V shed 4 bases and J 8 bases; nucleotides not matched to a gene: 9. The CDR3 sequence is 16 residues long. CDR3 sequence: CASSPRTGVDDSPLHF. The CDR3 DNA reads TGTGCCAGCAGCCCCCGGACAGGGGTGGATGATTCACCCCTCCACTTT.

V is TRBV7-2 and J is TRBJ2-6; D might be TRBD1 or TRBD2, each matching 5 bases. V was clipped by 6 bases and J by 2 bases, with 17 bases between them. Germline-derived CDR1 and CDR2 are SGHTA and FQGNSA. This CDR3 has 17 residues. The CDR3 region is CASSTLGTLPGANVLTF. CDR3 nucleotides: TGTGCCAGCAGTACCTTGGGGACCCTTCCTGGGGCCAACGTCCTGACTTTC.

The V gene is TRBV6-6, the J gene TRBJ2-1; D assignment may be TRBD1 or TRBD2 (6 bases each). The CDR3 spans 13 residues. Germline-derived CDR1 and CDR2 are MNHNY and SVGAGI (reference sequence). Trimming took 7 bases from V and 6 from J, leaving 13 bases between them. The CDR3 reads CASKGDFPNEQFF. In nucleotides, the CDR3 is TGTGCCAGCAAGGGGGACTTCCCCAATGAGCAGTTCTTC.

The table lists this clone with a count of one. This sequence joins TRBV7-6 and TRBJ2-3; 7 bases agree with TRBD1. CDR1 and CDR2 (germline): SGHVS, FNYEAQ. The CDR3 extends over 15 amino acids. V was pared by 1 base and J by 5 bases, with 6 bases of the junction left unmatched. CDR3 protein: CASSLGNTGVDTQYF. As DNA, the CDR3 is TGTGCCAGCAGCTTAGGGAATACAGGGGTAGATACGCAGTATTTT. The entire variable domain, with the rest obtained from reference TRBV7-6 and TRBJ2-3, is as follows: GAGVSQSPRYKVTKRGQDVALRCDPISGHVSLYWYRQALGQGPEFLTYFNYEAQQDKSGLPNDRFSAERPEGSISTLTIQRTEQRDSAMYRCASSLGNTGVDTQYFGPGTRLTVL.

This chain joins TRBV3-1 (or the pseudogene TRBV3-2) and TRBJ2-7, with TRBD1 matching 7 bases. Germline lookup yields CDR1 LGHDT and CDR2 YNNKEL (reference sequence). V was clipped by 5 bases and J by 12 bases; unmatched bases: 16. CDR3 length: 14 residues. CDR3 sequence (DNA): TGTGCCAGCAGCATATGGGACAGACCCAGTACGTGGTACTTC. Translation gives CASSIWDRPSTWYF.

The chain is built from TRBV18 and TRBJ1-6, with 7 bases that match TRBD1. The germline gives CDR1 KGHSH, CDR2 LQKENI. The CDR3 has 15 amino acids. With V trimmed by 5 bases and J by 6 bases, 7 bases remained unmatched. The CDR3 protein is CASSGGTAINSPLHF. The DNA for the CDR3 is TGTGCCAGCTCAGGGGGGACAGCGATTAATTCACCCCTCCACTTT.

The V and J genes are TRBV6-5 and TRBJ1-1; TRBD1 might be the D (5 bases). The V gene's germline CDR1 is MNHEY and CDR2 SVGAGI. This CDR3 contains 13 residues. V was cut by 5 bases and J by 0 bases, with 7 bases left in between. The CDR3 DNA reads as TGTGCCAGCAGTACGGGACTGAACACTGAAGCTTTCTTT. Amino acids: CASSTGLNTEAFF.

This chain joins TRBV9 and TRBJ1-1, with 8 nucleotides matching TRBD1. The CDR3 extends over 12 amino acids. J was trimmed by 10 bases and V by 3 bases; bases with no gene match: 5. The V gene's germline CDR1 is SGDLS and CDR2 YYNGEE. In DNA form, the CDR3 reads TGTGCCAGCAGCGGAGGACAGGGAGGAGCTTTCTTT. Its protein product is CASSGGQGGAFF.

DNA of the CDR3: TGTGCCAGCAGCTTAGGTACAGGGGGCAGTCGGAATGAGCAGTTCTTC. Translated, it gives CASSLGTGGSRNEQFF. The chain combines TRBV7-9 with TRBJ2-1; 9 bases match TRBD1. V lost 1 base, J lost 7 bases, and 8 bases stayed unmatched. Germline CDR1 SEHNR, CDR2 FQNEAQ (reference sequence). This CDR3 has 16 amino acids.

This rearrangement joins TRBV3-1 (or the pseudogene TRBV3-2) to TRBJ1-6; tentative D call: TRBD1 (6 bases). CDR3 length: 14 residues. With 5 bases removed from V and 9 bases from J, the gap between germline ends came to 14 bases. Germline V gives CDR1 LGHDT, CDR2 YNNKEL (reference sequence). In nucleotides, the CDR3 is TGTGCCAGCAGCTCAAGACAGGTAGTTTCACCCCTCCACTTT. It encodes CASSSRQVVSPLHF.

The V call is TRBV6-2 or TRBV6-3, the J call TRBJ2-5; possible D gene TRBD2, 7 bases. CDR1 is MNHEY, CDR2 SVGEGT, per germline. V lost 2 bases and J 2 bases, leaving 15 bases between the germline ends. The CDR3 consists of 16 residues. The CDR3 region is CASSYGRGREQETQYF. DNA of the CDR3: TGTGCCAGCAGTTACGGCCGGGGGCGGGAGCAAGAGACCCAGTACTTC.

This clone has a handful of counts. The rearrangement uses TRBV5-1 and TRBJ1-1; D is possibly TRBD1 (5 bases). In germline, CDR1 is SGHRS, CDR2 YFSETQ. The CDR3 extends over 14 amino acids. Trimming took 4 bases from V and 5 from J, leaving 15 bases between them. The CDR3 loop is CASSMAQGKTEAFF. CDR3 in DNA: TGCGCCAGCAGCATGGCCCAGGGCAAGACTGAAGCTTTCTTT. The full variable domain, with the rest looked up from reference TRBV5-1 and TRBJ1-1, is KAGVTQTPRYLIKTRGQQVTLSCSPISGHRSVSWYQQTPGQGLQFLFEYFSETQRNKGNFPGRFSGRQFSNSRSEMNVSTLELGDSALYLCASSMAQGKTEAFFGQGTRLTVV.

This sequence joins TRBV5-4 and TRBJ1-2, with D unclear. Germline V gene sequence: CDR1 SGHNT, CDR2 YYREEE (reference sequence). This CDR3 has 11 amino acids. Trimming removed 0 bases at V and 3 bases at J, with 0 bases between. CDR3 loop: CASSLDYGYTF. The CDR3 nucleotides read TGTGCCAGCAGCTTGGACTATGGCTACACCTTC.

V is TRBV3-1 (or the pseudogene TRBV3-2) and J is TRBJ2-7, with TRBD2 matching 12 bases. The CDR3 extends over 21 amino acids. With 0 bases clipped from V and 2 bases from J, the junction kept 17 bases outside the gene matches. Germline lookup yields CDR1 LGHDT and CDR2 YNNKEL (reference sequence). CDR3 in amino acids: CASSQDLGRLAGDPLPYEQYF. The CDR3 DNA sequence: TGTGCCAGCAGCCAAGATTTGGGGAGACTAGCGGGAGACCCCCTTCCCTACGAGCAGTACTTC.

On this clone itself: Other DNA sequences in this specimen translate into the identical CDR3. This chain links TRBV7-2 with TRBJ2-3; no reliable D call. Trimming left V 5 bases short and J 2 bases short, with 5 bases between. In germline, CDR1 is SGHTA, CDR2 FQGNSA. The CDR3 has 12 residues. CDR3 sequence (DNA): TGTGCCAGCAGCCCTTACACAGATACGCAGTATTTT. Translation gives CASSPYTDTQYF.

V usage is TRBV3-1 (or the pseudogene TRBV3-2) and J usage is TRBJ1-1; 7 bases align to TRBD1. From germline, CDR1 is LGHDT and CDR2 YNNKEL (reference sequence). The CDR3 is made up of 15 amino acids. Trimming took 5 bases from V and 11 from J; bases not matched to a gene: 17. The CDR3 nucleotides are TGTGCCAGCAGCTTCCCACTCGGGTCAGGGGGTTCGGCTTTCTTT. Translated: CASSFPLGSGGSAFF.

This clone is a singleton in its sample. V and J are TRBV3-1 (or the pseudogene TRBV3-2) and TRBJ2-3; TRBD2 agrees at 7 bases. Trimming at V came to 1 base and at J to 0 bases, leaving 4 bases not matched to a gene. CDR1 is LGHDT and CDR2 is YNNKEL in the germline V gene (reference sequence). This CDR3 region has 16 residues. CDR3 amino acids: CASSQVASGSTDTQYF. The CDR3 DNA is TGTGCCAGCAGCCAAGTGGCTAGCGGTAGCACAGATACGCAGTATTTT.

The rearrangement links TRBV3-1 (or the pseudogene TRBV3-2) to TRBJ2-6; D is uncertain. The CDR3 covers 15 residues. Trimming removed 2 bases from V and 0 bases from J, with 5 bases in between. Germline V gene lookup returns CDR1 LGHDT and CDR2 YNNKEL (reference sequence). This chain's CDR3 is CASSQTNSGANVLTF. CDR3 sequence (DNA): TGTGCCAGCAGCCAAACAAACTCTGGGGCCAACGTCCTGACTTTC.